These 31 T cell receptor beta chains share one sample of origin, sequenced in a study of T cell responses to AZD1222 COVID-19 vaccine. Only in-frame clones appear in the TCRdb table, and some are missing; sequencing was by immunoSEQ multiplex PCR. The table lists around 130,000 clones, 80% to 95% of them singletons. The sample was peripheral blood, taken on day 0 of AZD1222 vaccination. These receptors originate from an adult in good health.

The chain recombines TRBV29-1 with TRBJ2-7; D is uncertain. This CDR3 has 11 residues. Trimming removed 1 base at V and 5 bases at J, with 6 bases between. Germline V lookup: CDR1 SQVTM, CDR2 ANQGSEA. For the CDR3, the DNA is TGCAGCGTTGAAGGCGGAAACGAGCAGTACTTC. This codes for CSVEGGNEQYF.

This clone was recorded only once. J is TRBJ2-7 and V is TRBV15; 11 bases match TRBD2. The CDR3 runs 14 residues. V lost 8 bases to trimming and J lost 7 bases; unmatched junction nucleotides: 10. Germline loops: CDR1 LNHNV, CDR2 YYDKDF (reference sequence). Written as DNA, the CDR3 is TGTGCCACCCTCGGGACTAGCGGTAGTGAGGAGCAGTACTTC. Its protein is CATLGTSGSEEQYF.

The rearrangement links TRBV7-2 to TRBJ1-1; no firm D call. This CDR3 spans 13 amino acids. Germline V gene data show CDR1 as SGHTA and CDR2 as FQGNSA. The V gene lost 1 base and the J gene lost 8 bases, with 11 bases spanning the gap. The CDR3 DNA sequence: TGTGCCAGCAGCTTAGTCGGCAGTAACGAAGCTTTCTTT. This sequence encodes CASSLVGSNEAFF.

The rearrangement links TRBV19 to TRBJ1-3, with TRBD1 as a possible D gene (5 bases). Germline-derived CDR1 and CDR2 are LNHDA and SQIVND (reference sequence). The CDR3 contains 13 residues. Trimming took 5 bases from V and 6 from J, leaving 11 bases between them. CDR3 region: CASSPGPKNTIYF. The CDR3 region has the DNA TGTGCCAGTAGTCCGGGACCAAAAAACACCATATATTTT.

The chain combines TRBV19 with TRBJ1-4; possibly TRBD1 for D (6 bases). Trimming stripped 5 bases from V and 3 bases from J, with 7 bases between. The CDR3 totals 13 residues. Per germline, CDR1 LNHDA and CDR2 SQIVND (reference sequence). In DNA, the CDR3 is TGTGCCAGTAGTGGACAGTCTAATGAAAAACTGTTTTTT. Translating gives CASSGQSNEKLFF.

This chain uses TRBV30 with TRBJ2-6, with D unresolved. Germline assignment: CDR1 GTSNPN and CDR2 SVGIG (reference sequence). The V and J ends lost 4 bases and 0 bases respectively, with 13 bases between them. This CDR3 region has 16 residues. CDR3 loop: CAWTGRRISGANVLTF. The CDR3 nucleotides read TGTGCCTGGACTGGAAGACGGATCTCTGGGGCCAACGTCCTGACTTTC.

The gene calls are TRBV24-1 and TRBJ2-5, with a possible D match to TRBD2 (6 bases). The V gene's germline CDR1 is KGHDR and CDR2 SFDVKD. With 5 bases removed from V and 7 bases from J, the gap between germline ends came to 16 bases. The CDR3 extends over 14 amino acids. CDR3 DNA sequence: TGTGCCACCAGTGGCGGGATGGGCGCAGGGACCCAGTACTTC. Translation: CATSGGMGAGTQYF.

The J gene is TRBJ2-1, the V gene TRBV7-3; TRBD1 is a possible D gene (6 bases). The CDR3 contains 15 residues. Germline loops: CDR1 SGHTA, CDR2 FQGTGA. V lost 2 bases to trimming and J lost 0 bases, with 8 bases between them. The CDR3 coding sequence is TGTGCCAGCAGCTTACAGGGGCCCTCCTACAATGAGCAGTTCTTC. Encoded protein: CASSLQGPSYNEQFF.

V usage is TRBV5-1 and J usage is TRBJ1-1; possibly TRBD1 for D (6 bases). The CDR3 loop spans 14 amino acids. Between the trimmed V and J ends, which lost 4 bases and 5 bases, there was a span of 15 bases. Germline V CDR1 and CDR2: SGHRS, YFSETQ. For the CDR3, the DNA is TGCGCCAGCAGCGTTGAACAGGGTCGTACTGAAGCTTTCTTT. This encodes CASSVEQGRTEAFF.

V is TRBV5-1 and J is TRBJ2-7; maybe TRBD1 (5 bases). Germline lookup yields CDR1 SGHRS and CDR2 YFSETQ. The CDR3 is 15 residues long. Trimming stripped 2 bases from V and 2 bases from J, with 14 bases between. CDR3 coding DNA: TGCGCCAGCAGCTTAGACCCTCGGACAACCTACGAGCAGTACTTC. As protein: CASSLDPRTTYEQYF.

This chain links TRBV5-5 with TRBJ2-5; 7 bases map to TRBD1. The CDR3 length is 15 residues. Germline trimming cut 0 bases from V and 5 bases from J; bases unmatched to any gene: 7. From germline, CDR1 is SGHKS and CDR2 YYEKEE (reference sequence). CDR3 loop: CASSLETGYRETQYF. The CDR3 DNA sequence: TGTGCCAGCAGCTTGGAGACAGGGTACCGGGAGACCCAGTACTTC.

CDR3 coding DNA: TGTGCCAGCAGTTACACAAGGACAGGGCTATACACTGAAGCTTTCTTT. Protein sequence: CASSYTRTGLYTEAFF. This chain joins TRBV6-5 and TRBJ1-1, with TRBD1 identical over 8 bases. CDR3 length: 16 residues. Looked up from germline, CDR1 is MNHEY and CDR2 is SVGAGI. V was clipped by 2 bases and J by 3 bases; unmatched bases: 8.

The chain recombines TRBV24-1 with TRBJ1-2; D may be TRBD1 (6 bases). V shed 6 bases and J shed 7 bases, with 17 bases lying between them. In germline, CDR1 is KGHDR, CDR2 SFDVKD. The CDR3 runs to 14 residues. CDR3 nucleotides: TGTGCCACCAGTCCGGGACAAAGGAGATTTGGCTACACCTTC. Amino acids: CATSPGQRRFGYTF.

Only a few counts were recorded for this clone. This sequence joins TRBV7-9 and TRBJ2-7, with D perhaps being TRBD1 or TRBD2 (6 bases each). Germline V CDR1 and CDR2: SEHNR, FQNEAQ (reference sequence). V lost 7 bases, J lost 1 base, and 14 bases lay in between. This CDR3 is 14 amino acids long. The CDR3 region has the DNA TGTGCCAGCACCGATGGGGGGCCATCCTACGAGCAGTACTTC. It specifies CASTDGGPSYEQYF.

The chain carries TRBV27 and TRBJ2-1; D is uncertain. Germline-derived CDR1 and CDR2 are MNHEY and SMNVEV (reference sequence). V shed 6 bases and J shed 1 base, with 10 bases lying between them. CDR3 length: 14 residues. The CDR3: CASSPGDSYNEQFF. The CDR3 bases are TGTGCCAGCAGCCCGGGTGATTCCTACAATGAGCAGTTCTTC.

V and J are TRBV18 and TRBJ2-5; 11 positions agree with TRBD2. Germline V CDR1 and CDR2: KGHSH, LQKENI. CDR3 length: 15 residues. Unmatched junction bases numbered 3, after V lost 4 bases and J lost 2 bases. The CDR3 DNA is TGTGCCAGCTCACAAGGGACTAGCGGACAAGAGACCCAGTACTTC. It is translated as CASSQGTSGQETQYF.

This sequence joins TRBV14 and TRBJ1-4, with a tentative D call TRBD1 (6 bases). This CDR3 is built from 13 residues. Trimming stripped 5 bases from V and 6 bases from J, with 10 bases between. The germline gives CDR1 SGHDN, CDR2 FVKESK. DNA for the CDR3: TGTGCCAGCAGCAACAGGGTGGATGAAAAACTGTTTTTT. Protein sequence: CASSNRVDEKLFF.

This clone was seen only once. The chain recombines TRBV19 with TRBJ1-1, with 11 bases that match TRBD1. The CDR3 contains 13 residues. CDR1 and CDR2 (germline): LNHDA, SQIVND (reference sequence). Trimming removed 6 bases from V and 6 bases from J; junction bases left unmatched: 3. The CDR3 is CASRGQGEAEAFF. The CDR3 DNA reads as TGTGCCAGTAGGGGACAGGGGGAGGCTGAAGCTTTCTTT.

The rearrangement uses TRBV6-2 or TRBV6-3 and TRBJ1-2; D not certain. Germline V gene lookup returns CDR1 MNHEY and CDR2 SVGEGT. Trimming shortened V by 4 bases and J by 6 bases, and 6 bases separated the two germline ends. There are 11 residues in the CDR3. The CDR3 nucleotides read TGTGCCAGCAGTTCATCAGATGGCTACACCTTC. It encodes CASSSSDGYTF.

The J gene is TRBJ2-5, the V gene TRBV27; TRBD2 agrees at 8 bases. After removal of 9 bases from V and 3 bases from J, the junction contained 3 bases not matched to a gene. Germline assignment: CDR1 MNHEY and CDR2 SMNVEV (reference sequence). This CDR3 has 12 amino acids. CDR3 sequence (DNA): TGTGCCAGTAGCGGGATGGAAGAGACCCAGTACTTC. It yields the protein CASSGMEETQYF.

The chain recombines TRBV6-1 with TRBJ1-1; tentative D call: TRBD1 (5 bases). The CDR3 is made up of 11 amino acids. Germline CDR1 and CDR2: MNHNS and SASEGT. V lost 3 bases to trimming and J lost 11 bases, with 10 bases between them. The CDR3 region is CASSEGQTAFF. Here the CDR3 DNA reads TGTGCCAGCAGTGAGGGGCAGACGGCTTTCTTT.

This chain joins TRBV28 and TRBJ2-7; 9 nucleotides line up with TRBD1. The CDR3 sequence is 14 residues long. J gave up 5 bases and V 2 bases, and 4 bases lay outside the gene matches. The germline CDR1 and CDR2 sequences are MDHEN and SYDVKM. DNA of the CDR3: TGTGCCAGCAGTTTACCGGACAGGGGCCACGAGCAGTACTTC. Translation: CASSLPDRGHEQYF.

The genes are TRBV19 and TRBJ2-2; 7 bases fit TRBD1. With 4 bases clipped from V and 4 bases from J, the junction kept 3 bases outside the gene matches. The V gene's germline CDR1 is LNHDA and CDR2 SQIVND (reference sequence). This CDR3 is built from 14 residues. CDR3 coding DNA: TGTGCCAGTAGTACCAGACAGGGCACCGGGGAGCTGTTTTTT. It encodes CASSTRQGTGELFF.

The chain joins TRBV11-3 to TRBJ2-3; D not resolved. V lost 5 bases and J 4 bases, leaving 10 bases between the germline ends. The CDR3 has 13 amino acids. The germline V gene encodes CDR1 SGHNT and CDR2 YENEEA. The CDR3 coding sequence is TGTGCCAGCAGCAGAAACGCTGCAGATACGCAGTATTTT. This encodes CASSRNAADTQYF.

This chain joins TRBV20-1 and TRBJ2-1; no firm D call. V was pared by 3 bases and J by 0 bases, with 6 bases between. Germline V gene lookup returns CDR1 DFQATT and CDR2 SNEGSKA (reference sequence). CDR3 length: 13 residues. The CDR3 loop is CSASSNSYNEQFF. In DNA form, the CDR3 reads TGCAGTGCTAGTTCTAACTCCTACAATGAGCAGTTCTTC.

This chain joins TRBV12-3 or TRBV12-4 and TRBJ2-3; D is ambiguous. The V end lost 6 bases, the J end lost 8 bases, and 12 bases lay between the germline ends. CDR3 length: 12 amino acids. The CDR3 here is CASSYSRGTQYF. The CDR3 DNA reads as TGTGCCAGCAGCTATAGCCGCGGTACGCAGTATTTT.

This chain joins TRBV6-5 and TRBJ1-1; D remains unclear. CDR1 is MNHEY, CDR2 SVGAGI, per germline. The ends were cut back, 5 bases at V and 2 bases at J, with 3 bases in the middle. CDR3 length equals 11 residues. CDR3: CASSTNTEAFF. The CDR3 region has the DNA TGTGCCAGCAGTACAAACACTGAAGCTTTCTTT.

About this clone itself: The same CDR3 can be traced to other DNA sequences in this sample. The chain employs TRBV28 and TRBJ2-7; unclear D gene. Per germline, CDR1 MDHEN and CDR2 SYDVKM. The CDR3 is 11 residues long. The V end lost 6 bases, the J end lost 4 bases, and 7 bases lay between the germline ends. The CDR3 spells CASRREYEQYF. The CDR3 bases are TGTGCCAGCAGAAGAGAGTACGAGCAGTACTTC.

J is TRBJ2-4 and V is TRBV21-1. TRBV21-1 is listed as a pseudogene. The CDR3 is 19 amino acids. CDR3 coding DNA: TGTGCCAGCAGCAACAAGGGACGTAGGGGGGACCTCTCCAAAAACATTCAGTACTTC. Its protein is CASSNKGRRGDLSKNIQYF.

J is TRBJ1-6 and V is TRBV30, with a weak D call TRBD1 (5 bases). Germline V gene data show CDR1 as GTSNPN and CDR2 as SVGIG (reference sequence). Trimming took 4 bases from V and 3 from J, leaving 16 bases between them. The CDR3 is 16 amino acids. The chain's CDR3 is CAWNTIRGGYNSPLHF. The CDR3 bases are TGTGCCTGGAATACTATAAGGGGTGGCTATAATTCACCCCTCCACTTT.

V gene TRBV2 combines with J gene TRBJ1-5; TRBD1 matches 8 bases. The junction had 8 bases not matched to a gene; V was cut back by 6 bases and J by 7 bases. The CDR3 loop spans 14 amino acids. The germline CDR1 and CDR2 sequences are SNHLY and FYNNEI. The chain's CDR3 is CASRGQGSGQPQHF. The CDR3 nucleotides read TGTGCCAGCAGAGGACAGGGCTCAGGGCAGCCCCAGCATTTT.